These 25 T cell receptor beta chains were sequenced from one sample in a study of blood T cell repertoires in COVID-19. Profiled with immunoSEQ multiplex PCR; TCRdb holds only in-frame clones, not every one. Of 60,000 to 75,000 clones in the sample, over 80% were seen once. The source material was peripheral blood. The receptors were gathered from a man aged 45-65 years with active COVID-19.

The V gene is TRBV9, the J gene TRBJ2-1, with 11 bases that match TRBD2. This CDR3 spans 18 amino acids. Germline V gene data show CDR1 as SGDLS and CDR2 as YYNGEE. Unmatched junction bases numbered 23, after V lost 4 bases and J lost 14 bases. The CDR3 reads CASSPRTETSGSLMSKFF. For the CDR3, the DNA is TGTGCCAGCAGCCCAAGGACAGAAACTAGCGGGAGCTTAATGAGCAAGTTCTTC.

CDR3 protein: CASSPNGGMRTEAFF. The CDR3, as DNA: TGCGCCAGCAGCCCGAACGGAGGGATGCGGACTGAAGCTTTCTTT. The chain links TRBV4-3 to TRBJ1-1; D is uncertain. The ends were cut back, 4 bases at V and 5 bases at J, with 17 bases in the middle. The CDR3 consists of 15 residues. Germline-derived CDR1 and CDR2 are LGHNA and YSLEER.

The chain joins TRBV25-1 to TRBJ2-1; TRBD2 aligns across 10 bases. With V trimmed by 3 bases and J by 7 bases, 6 bases remained unmatched. The CDR3 totals 15 residues. The germline CDR1 and CDR2 sequences are MGHDK and SYGVNS. Here the CDR3 reads CASSDSSGSGNEQFF. The CDR3 coding sequence is TGTGCCAGCAGTGACTCTAGCGGGAGTGGGAATGAGCAGTTCTTC.

There are a few counts of this clone. This chain connects TRBV10-3 to TRBJ2-2; 10 nucleotides match TRBD1. This CDR3 contains 15 residues. V shed 10 bases and J 4 bases; nucleotides not matched to a gene: 9. CDR1 and CDR2 from the germline V gene are ENHRY and SYGVKD. The CDR3 sequence is CATRPGQGRTGELFF. The CDR3 DNA follows: TGTGCCACCCGACCGGGACAGGGGCGCACCGGGGAGCTGTTTTTT.

The chain's CDR3 is CASSPRGGQPQHF. CDR3 coding DNA: TGTGCCAGCAGTCCTCGGGGGGGTCAGCCCCAGCATTTT. The chain recombines TRBV6-5 with TRBJ1-5, with D tentatively TRBD1 (5 bases). CDR1 and CDR2 (germline): MNHEY, SVGAGI. V shed 5 bases and J shed 6 bases, with 11 bases lying between them. The CDR3 has 13 residues.

The V and J genes are TRBV18 and TRBJ1-1; D is perhaps TRBD1 (5 bases). The CDR3 length is 14 residues. V was clipped by 3 bases and J by 5 bases, with 13 bases between them. Germline V gene sequence: CDR1 KGHSH, CDR2 LQKENI. The CDR3 is CASSPGTGGTEAFF. CDR3 in DNA: TGTGCCAGCTCACCCGGGACGGGAGGTACTGAAGCTTTCTTT.

The chain uses TRBV19 and TRBJ1-1; no reliable D call. V gave up 5 bases and J gave up 2 bases, with 6 bases separating them. The CDR3 spans 12 residues. The V gene's germline CDR1 is LNHDA and CDR2 SQIVND (reference sequence). Written as DNA, the CDR3 is TGTGCCAGTAGTCAGGTAAACACTGAAGCTTTCTTT. It yields the protein CASSQVNTEAFF.

This CDR3 is CASSLASGGGEQFF. The CDR3 DNA is TGTGCCAGCAGCTTAGCCAGCGGCGGGGGTGAGCAGTTCTTC. The rearrangement uses TRBV7-3 and TRBJ2-1; 7 nucleotides agree with TRBD2. Germline CDR1 SGHTA, CDR2 FQGTGA. The CDR3 is 14 residues long. The V gene end was trimmed by 2 bases and the J gene end by 9 bases; junction bases not matched to a gene: 7. The whole variable domain, filled in from reference TRBV7-3 and TRBJ2-1, reads GAGVSQTPSNKVTEKGKYVELRCDPISGHTALYWYRQSLGQGPEFLIYFQGTGAADDSGLPNDRFFAVRPEGSVSTLKIQRTERGDSAVYLCASSLASGGGEQFFGPGTRLTVL.

The chain links TRBV2 to TRBJ1-1, with D possibly matching TRBD1 (5 bases). Deletions cut 6 bases from V and 6 bases from J, with 20 bases between. The CDR3 loop spans 15 amino acids. Germline-derived CDR1 and CDR2 are SNHLY and FYNNEI. CDR3 DNA sequence: TGTGCCAGCAGACCTGACAGTGCCTTCATCGCTGAAGCTTTCTTT. Translating it yields CASRPDSAFIAEAFF.

This clone was observed once. The chain carries TRBV20-1 and TRBJ1-5; unclear D gene. This CDR3 has 18 amino acids. Between the trimmed V and J ends, which lost 3 bases and 3 bases, there was a span of 24 bases. Per germline, CDR1 DFQATT and CDR2 SNEGSKA (reference sequence). The CDR3: CSASISGTGWQFNQPQHF. DNA for the CDR3: TGCAGTGCTAGTATCTCAGGCACTGGATGGCAATTCAATCAGCCCCAGCATTTT.

The chain has TRBV7-3 and TRBJ2-1; 9 nucleotides agree with TRBD1. In germline, CDR1 is SGHTA, CDR2 FQGTGA. Trimming removed 5 bases from V and 8 bases from J; junction bases left unmatched: 7. The CDR3 extends over 14 amino acids. CDR3 coding DNA: TGTGCCAGCAGCCTGTCCCGGGACAGGGATGAGCAGTTCTTC. Its protein product is CASSLSRDRDEQFF.

This chain connects TRBV3-1 (or the pseudogene TRBV3-2) to TRBJ2-4, with D unresolved. The CDR3 runs to 11 residues. Germline assignment: CDR1 LGHDT and CDR2 YNNKEL (reference sequence). V was trimmed by 1 base and J by 8 bases, leaving 3 bases between them. The CDR3 nucleotides are TGTGCCAGCAGCCAAGCGTACATTCAGTACTTC. It is translated as CASSQAYIQYF.

This rearrangement joins TRBV11-2 to TRBJ1-3; D is unresolved. The CDR3 contains 11 residues. The germline gives CDR1 SGHAT, CDR2 FQNNGV. Trimming shortened V by 5 bases and J by 4 bases, and 3 bases separated the two germline ends. CDR3 DNA: TGTGCCAGCAGCCCGGGAAACACCATATATTTT. Protein product: CASSPGNTIYF.

This clone was observed once. The genes are TRBV27 and TRBJ1-1; weak D call: TRBD1 (5 bases). The germline gives CDR1 MNHEY, CDR2 SMNVEV (reference sequence). This CDR3 contains 15 residues. V lost 2 bases and J 0 bases, leaving 10 bases between the germline ends. For the CDR3, the DNA is TGTGCCAGCAGTTTAAGGGGTCCCCTGAACACTGAAGCTTTCTTT. Its translation is CASSLRGPLNTEAFF.

This chain connects TRBV25-1 to TRBJ1-3; a possible D gene is TRBD1 (5 bases). With 2 bases removed from V and 1 base from J, the gap between germline ends came to 15 bases. This CDR3 is 17 amino acids long. CDR1 is MGHDK and CDR2 is SYGVNS in the germline V gene. This chain's CDR3 is CASSERGRELSGNTIYF. Here the CDR3 DNA reads TGTGCCAGCAGTGAAAGGGGCAGGGAATTATCTGGAAACACCATATATTTT.

This chain links TRBV15 with TRBJ1-1, with 7 bases aligning to TRBD1. CDR1 and CDR2 from the germline V gene are LNHNV and YYDKDF (reference sequence). J gave up 2 bases and V 3 bases, and 3 bases lay outside the gene matches. The CDR3 covers 14 residues. The CDR3 nucleotides are TGTGCCACCAGCAGGGCAGGGGGTAACACTGAAGCTTTCTTT. Its protein product is CATSRAGGNTEAFF.

CDR3 nucleotide sequence: TGTGCCAGCAGCTTCCACGGACAGGGTGGCTACGAGCAGTACTTC. This encodes CASSFHGQGGYEQYF. The chain joins TRBV7-2 to TRBJ2-7; 8 bases map to TRBD1. The V and J ends lost 3 bases and 3 bases, in that order; junction bases with no gene match: 7. This CDR3 has 15 amino acids. From germline, CDR1 is SGHTA and CDR2 FQGNSA.

The V gene is TRBV5-5, the J gene TRBJ1-1; the D is unclear. V was cut by 0 bases and J by 0 bases, with 6 bases left in between. Looked up from germline, CDR1 is SGHKS and CDR2 is YYEKEE (reference sequence). The CDR3 loop spans 14 amino acids. For the CDR3, the DNA is TGTGCCAGCAGCTTGGGGAGCTTGAACACTGAAGCTTTCTTT. Translation: CASSLGSLNTEAFF.

Comment on this clone: The same CDR3 also results from other DNA sequences found in this sample. The chain employs TRBV5-1 and TRBJ2-7, with 7 bases that match TRBD2. Germline values: CDR1 SGHRS, CDR2 YFSETQ. This CDR3 is built from 15 residues. V was clipped by 0 bases and J by 0 bases; unmatched bases: 3. The CDR3 DNA sequence: TGCGCCAGCAGCTTGGCGGGCGGGAGCTCCTACGAGCAGTACTTC. It codes for CASSLAGGSSYEQYF.

The V call is TRBV29-1, the J call TRBJ2-1, with a tentative D call TRBD2 (5 bases). The CDR3 spans 14 residues. Germline loops: CDR1 SQVTM, CDR2 ANQGSEA. Trimming took off 1 base at V and 5 bases at J, with 12 bases between the two ends. Here the CDR3 reads CSVEGGKKNNEQFF. The CDR3 bases are TGCAGCGTTGAAGGAGGGAAGAAGAACAATGAGCAGTTCTTC.

The chain couples TRBV5-4 to TRBJ2-5; 13 bases are shared with TRBD2. The V segment lost 4 bases and the J segment 3 bases; nucleotides outside the gene matches: 3. This CDR3 region has 15 residues. From germline, CDR1 is SGHNT and CDR2 YYREEE (reference sequence). This chain's CDR3 is CASSRTSGSKETQYF. CDR3 DNA sequence: TGTGCCAGCAGCCGGACTAGCGGGAGTAAAGAGACCCAGTACTTC.

This clone was detected once. The chain is built from TRBV5-1 and TRBJ1-6; TRBD1 matches at 10 bases. With 2 bases clipped from V and 5 bases from J, the junction kept 7 bases outside the gene matches. Germline V gene lookup returns CDR1 SGHRS and CDR2 YFSETQ. This CDR3 contains 17 residues. The CDR3 nucleotides read TGCGCCAGCAGCTTCGCCGGGACAGGGGACGATAATTCACCCCTCCACTTT. Translation: CASSFAGTGDDNSPLHF.

The rearrangement uses TRBV28 and TRBJ1-2; 7 nucleotides line up with TRBD1. The germline V gene has CDR1 MDHEN and CDR2 SYDVKM. The CDR3 length is 14 residues. Trimming at V came to 7 bases and at J to 4 bases, leaving 9 bases not matched to a gene. CDR3 residues: CASILAGGFYGYTF. The CDR3, as DNA: TGTGCCAGCATTCTGGCAGGGGGTTTCTATGGCTACACCTTC.

This rearrangement joins TRBV29-1 to TRBJ1-1; tentative D call: TRBD1 (5 bases). This CDR3 comprises 12 residues. V lost 3 bases and J lost 4, with 9 bases in between. Per the germline V gene, CDR1 is SQVTM and CDR2 is ANQGSEA. In DNA, the CDR3 is TGCAGCGTTGATTTTACAGGCACTGAAGCTTTCTTT. It encodes CSVDFTGTEAFF.

This sequence joins TRBV7-9 and TRBJ2-4, with D possibly TRBD2 on 6 matching bases. Germline V gene data show CDR1 as SEHNR and CDR2 as FQNEAQ (reference sequence). The V end was cut by 1 base, the J end by 8 bases, with 12 bases between. This CDR3 comprises 14 residues. The CDR3 DNA sequence: TGTGCCAGCAGCTTAGGGAGGGGAGCGGACATTCAGTACTTC. It encodes CASSLGRGADIQYF.